Below are 21 T cell receptor beta chains sequenced from a single sample in a study of blood T cell repertoires in COVID-19. The table came from immunoSEQ multiplex PCR; TCRdb's copy has only in-frame clones and leaves some out. Of approximately 180,000 clones in the sample, 82% were seen once. The sample taken for sequencing was peripheral blood. Receptor source: a woman in her 70s with acute or convalescent COVID-19.

V gene TRBV5-6 combines with J gene TRBJ1-2; 12 bases match TRBD1. The length of the CDR3 is 14 residues. With 4 bases clipped from V and 5 bases from J, the junction kept 3 bases outside the gene matches. Germline V lookup: CDR1 SGHDT, CDR2 YYEEEE. As DNA, the CDR3 is TGTGCCAGCAGCGGGACAGGGGGCGCTTATGGCTACACCTTC. Encoded protein: CASSGTGGAYGYTF.

V is TRBV6-5 and J is TRBJ2-5; 9 bases line up with TRBD2. Germline V gene data show CDR1 as MNHEY and CDR2 as SVGAGI. The CDR3 runs to 16 residues. The ends lost 0 bases at V and 5 bases at J; junction bases unmatched: 7. CDR3 coding DNA: TGTGCCAGCAGTTACTCCCCGGCGGGGGGGCGTGAGACCCAGTACTTC. Translating gives CASSYSPAGGRETQYF.

J is TRBJ2-2 and V is TRBV6-1; 9 bases map to TRBD1. Germline V CDR1 and CDR2: MNHNS, SASEGT. J gave up 0 bases and V 0 bases, and 14 bases lay outside the gene matches. CDR3 size: 21 residues. Here the CDR3 reads CASSEALPGTGRGSNTGELFF. The CDR3 DNA reads as TGTGCCAGCAGTGAAGCGCTCCCCGGGACAGGGAGAGGATCGAACACCGGGGAGCTGTTTTTT.

This clone was seen more than once but under ten times. The J gene is TRBJ1-4, the V gene TRBV30, with D perhaps matching TRBD1 (6 bases). Germline V gene lookup returns CDR1 GTSNPN and CDR2 SVGIG (reference sequence). Trimming took 4 bases from V and 7 from J, leaving 22 bases between them. The CDR3 loop spans 16 amino acids. The DNA for the CDR3 is TGTGCCTGGACCCGCCGCATAGGGGGATTGCGTGAAAAACTGTTTTTT. Translating it yields CAWTRRIGGLREKLFF.

The gene calls are TRBV30 and TRBJ2-1, with 10 bases matching TRBD1. The V gene end was trimmed by 1 base and the J gene end by 8 bases; junction bases not matched to a gene: 5. The CDR3 is 14 amino acids. Germline V lookup: CDR1 GTSNPN, CDR2 SVGIG (reference sequence). DNA for the CDR3: TGTGCCTGGAGTGGAGGGACAGGGGACGATGAGCAGTTCTTC. Amino acid sequence: CAWSGGTGDDEQFF.

The chain is built from TRBV5-1 and TRBJ1-3; no clear D. The germline V gene has CDR1 SGHRS and CDR2 YFSETQ. The ends were cut back, 4 bases at V and 4 bases at J, with 15 bases in the middle. This CDR3 contains 15 residues. The CDR3 loop reads CASSPILGRGNTIYF. The DNA of the CDR3 is TGCGCCAGCAGCCCCATACTCGGGAGGGGAAACACCATATATTTT.

The V call is TRBV28, the J call TRBJ2-1; 7 bases are shared with TRBD1. The CDR3 has 12 residues. Germline CDR1 reads MDHEN; CDR2 reads SYDVKM. J gave up 13 bases and V 4 bases, and 7 bases lay outside the gene matches. The CDR3 nucleotides are TGTGCCAGCAGTTCCGTAGAGGGGGCCCAGTTCTTC. This encodes CASSSVEGAQFF.

The chain recombines TRBV11-2 with TRBJ2-5; 7 bases align to TRBD1. The CDR3 sequence is 15 residues long. Trimming cost V 2 bases and J 5 bases; bases outside gene matches: 8. In germline, CDR1 is SGHAT, CDR2 FQNNGV. The DNA for the CDR3 is TGTGCCAGCAGCTTAATCCGACAGGGCCAGGAGACCCAGTACTTC. Residues: CASSLIRQGQETQYF.

The chain links TRBV12-2 to TRBJ2-7; the table's D call of TRBD1 was not tested on the DNA. TRBV12-2 is reported as a pseudogene. CDR3 length equals 16 residues. CDR3 protein: CASRPIPDRGYDEQYF. CDR3 sequence (DNA): TGTGCAAGTCGCCCTATACCTGACAGGGGGTACGACGAGCAGTACTTC.

This clone has just one count. The rearrangement uses TRBV15 and TRBJ1-1; unclear D gene. The germline V gene encodes CDR1 LNHNV and CDR2 YYDKDF (reference sequence). V was cut by 1 base and J by 1 base, with 10 bases left in between. There are 15 residues in the CDR3. CDR3 bases: TGTGCCACCAGCAGAGGCGGTACCGCGAACACTGAAGCTTTCTTT. It codes for CATSRGGTANTEAFF.

This chain uses TRBV15 with TRBJ1-5; no reliable D call. Looked up from germline, CDR1 is LNHNV and CDR2 is YYDKDF (reference sequence). The CDR3 has 14 residues. Trimming took 3 bases from V and 0 from J, leaving 6 bases between them. CDR3 in amino acids: CATSREYSNQPQHF. The CDR3 nucleotides read TGTGCCACCAGCAGGGAGTATAGCAATCAGCCCCAGCATTTT.

This clone has a single count. The chain links TRBV5-8 to TRBJ2-1; the D gene is possibly TRBD1 (5 bases). This CDR3 is built from 15 residues. V lost 1 base and J lost 5, with 13 bases in between. Germline values: CDR1 SGHTS, CDR2 YDEGEE. CDR3 nucleotides: TGTGCCAGCAGCTTGTTGAGCAGGGTGAACAATGAGCAGTTCTTC. It codes for CASSLLSRVNNEQFF.

This sequence joins TRBV11-2 and TRBJ1-5; D unclear. Looked up from germline, CDR1 is SGHAT and CDR2 is FQNNGV. The CDR3 is made up of 13 amino acids. V was cut by 1 base and J by 7 bases, with 8 bases left in between. Here the CDR3 reads CASSLAGEQPQHF. The CDR3 nucleotides are TGTGCCAGCAGCTTAGCGGGAGAGCAGCCCCAGCATTTT.

V usage is TRBV2 and J usage is TRBJ2-1; 11 bases agree with TRBD1. The ends lost 7 bases at V and 4 bases at J; junction bases unmatched: 6. The germline gives CDR1 SNHLY, CDR2 FYNNEI. The CDR3 has 15 residues. CDR3: CASKSGQGAYNEQFF. Written as DNA, the CDR3 is TGTGCCAGCAAGAGCGGACAGGGGGCTTACAATGAGCAGTTCTTC.

CDR3 sequence: CASSYLDSSYGYTF. For the CDR3, the DNA is TGTGCCAGCAGTTACTTGGACAGCAGCTATGGCTACACCTTC. The chain uses TRBV6-6 and TRBJ1-2; D is possibly TRBD1 (6 bases). The CDR3 length is 14 residues. Germline CDR1 MNHNY, CDR2 SVGAGI (reference sequence). Trimming stripped 1 base from V and 4 bases from J, with 10 bases between.

This clone was counted once. CDR3 DNA sequence: TGTGCCTGGAGTCACCAGGGCTATAATTCACCCCTCCACTTT. Protein: CAWSHQGYNSPLHF. This chain connects TRBV30 to TRBJ1-6; D might be TRBD1 (5 bases). This CDR3 is 14 amino acids long. V shed 2 bases and J shed 3 bases, with 8 bases lying between them. Germline V gene sequence: CDR1 GTSNPN, CDR2 SVGIG (reference sequence).

V and J are TRBV4-3 and TRBJ2-6, with a possible D match to TRBD1 (5 bases). The V and J ends lost 4 bases and 3 bases respectively, with 7 bases between them. Germline CDR1 LGHNA, CDR2 YSLEER. The CDR3 is made up of 14 amino acids. The CDR3 protein is CASSRDSGANVLTF. The DNA of the CDR3 is TGCGCCAGCAGCCGTGACAGTGGGGCCAACGTCCTGACTTTC.

The chain carries TRBV3-1 (or the pseudogene TRBV3-2) and TRBJ2-1; tentatively, D is TRBD2 (5 bases). Germline V gene sequence: CDR1 LGHDT, CDR2 YNNKEL (reference sequence). V gave up 4 bases and J gave up 6 bases, with 16 bases separating them. The CDR3 has 15 residues. The CDR3 region has the DNA TGTGCCAGCAGCCCGCGGACTGCTGGCGGCAATGAGCAGTTCTTC. This sequence encodes CASSPRTAGGNEQFF.

This rearrangement joins TRBV28 to TRBJ2-6, with 7 bases fitting TRBD1. The CDR3 length is 17 residues. Germline V CDR1 and CDR2: MDHEN, SYDVKM. J gave up 4 bases and V 6 bases, and 12 bases lay outside the gene matches. The CDR3 sequence: CASRDPTGLAGANVLTF. The CDR3, as DNA: TGTGCCAGCAGGGACCCGACAGGGCTGGCAGGGGCCAACGTCCTGACTTTC.

The chain uses TRBV28 and TRBJ2-5; TRBD1 might be the D (6 bases). This CDR3 is 15 amino acids long. CDR1 MDHEN and CDR2 SYDVKM come from the germline V gene. Trimming took 5 bases from V and 7 from J, leaving 20 bases between them. DNA for the CDR3: TGTGCCAGCAGTCGAACCCGGACAGTAGGGGGGACCCAGTACTTC. It specifies CASSRTRTVGGTQYF.

The V gene is TRBV5-1, the J gene TRBJ2-3; 10 bases agree with TRBD2. The V and J ends lost 5 bases and 6 bases, in that order; junction bases with no gene match: 9. CDR1 SGHRS and CDR2 YFSETQ come from the germline V gene. The CDR3 is made up of 15 amino acids. The CDR3 protein is CASSWTSGPGDTQYF. CDR3 DNA: TGCGCCAGCAGTTGGACTAGCGGTCCAGGGGATACGCAGTATTTT. The whole variable domain, filled in from reference TRBV5-1 and TRBJ2-3, reads KAGVTQTPRYLIKTRGQQVTLSCSPISGHRSVSWYQQTPGQGLQFLFEYFSETQRNKGNFPGRFSGRQFSNSRSEMNVSTLELGDSALYLCASSWTSGPGDTQYFGPGTRLTVL.